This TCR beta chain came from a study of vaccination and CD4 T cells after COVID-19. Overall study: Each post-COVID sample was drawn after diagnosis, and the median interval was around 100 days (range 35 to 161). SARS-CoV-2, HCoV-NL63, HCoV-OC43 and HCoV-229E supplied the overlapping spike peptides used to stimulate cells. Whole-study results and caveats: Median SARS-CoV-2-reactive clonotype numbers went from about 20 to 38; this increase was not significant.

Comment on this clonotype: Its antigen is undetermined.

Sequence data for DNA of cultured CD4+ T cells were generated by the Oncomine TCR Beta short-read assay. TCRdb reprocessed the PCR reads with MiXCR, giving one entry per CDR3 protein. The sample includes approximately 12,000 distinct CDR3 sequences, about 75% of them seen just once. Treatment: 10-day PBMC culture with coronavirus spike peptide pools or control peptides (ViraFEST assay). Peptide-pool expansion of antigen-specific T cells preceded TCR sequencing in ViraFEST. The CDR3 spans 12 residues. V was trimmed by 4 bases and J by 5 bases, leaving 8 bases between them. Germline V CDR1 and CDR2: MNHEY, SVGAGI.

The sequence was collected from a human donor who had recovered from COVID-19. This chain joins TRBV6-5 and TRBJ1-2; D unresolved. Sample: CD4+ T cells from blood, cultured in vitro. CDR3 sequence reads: CASSSGRYGYTF. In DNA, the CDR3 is TGTGCCAGCAGTTCCGGTCGGTATGGCTACACCTTC.